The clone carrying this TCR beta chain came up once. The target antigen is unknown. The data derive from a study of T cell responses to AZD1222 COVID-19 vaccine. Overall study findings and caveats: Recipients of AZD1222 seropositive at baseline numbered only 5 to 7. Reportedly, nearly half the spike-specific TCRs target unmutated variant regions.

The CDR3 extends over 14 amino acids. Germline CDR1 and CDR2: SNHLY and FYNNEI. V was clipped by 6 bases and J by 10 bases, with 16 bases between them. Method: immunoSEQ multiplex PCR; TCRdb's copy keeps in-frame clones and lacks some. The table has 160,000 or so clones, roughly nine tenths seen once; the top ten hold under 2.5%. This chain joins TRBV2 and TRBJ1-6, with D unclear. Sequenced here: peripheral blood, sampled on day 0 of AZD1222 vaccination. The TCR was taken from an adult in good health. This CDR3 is CASRDDNPYSPLHF. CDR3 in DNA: TGTGCCAGCAGAGACGACAACCCCTACTCACCCCTCCACTTT.